The clone carrying this T cell receptor beta chain was seen only a few times. The antigen remains unidentified. Germline CDR1 is SGHTA and CDR2 is FQGNSA. V was shortened by 4 bases and J by 7 bases, with 12 bases between the two germline ends. This CDR3 is built from 13 residues. This sample was taken from a study of CD8 T cells in ankylosing spondylitis. Whole-study results and caveats: Apparently characteristic of ankylosing spondylitis blood was a TCR beta motif (roughly eight highly homologous variants). In synovial fluid and blood from reactive arthritis, some motif variants were previously reported.

TCRdb used MiXCR to reprocess the 5' RACE reads, holding one entry per CDR3 protein. The repertoire holds 350,000 or so distinct CDR3 sequences, with 14% to 15% as singletons. The J gene is TRBJ2-3, the V gene TRBV7-2; D gene uncertain. The sequenced material came from blood, either unsorted or a sorted T cell fraction (not recorded which). The sequence was collected from a male donor with ankylosing spondylitis or in good health (not recorded which). CDR3 residues: CASSYPIGNTQYF. The CDR3 nucleotides read TGTGCCAGCAGCTACCCCATAGGAAATACGCAGTATTTT.